A single sample gave rise to the 24 T cell receptor beta chains below, sequenced in a study of T cells in Graves' hyperthyroidism and ophthalmopathy. Template material for amplifying TCR beta CDR3 regions consisted of RNA transcripts. First-round RT-PCR targeting the TCR CDR3 was performed with the HTBI primer set. Each CDR3 protein gets one entry after TCRdb re-called the multiplex PCR reads with MiXCR. The table has about 300,000 distinct CDR3 sequences, around 19% seen once. Specimen: blood. Receptors originate from a man between 45 and 60 years old with Graves' ophthalmopathy.

There are a few counts of this clonotype. The chain joins TRBV9 to TRBJ2-3, with TRBD2 matching 8 bases. With 3 bases clipped from V and 0 bases from J, the junction kept 9 bases outside the gene matches. The germline CDR1 and CDR2 sequences are SGDLS and YYNGEE. The length of the CDR3 is 17 residues. CDR3 DNA sequence: TGTGCCAGCAGCGAAGCTAGCGGGCATCCTAGCACAGATACGCAGTATTTT. Translating gives CASSEASGHPSTDTQYF.

V and J are TRBV6-6 and TRBJ2-7; maybe TRBD2 (5 bases). Germline lookup yields CDR1 MNHNY and CDR2 SVGAGI (reference sequence). The CDR3 loop spans 14 amino acids. V gave up 0 bases and J gave up 6 bases, with 12 bases separating them. Written as DNA, the CDR3 is TGTGCCAGCAGTTACTCGTCCGGGATAGCCGAGCAGTACTTC. Translation: CASSYSSGIAEQYF.

This clonotype was detected many times. This chain connects TRBV7-9 to TRBJ2-2; D might be TRBD2 (5 bases). The CDR3 is made up of 17 amino acids. The V end lost 2 bases, the J end lost 4 bases, and 17 bases lay between the germline ends. Germline V gene sequence: CDR1 SEHNR, CDR2 FQNEAQ (reference sequence). CDR3 amino acids: CASSLQVGFRGTGELFF. DNA for the CDR3: TGTGCCAGCAGCTTACAAGTTGGGTTCCGGGGCACCGGGGAGCTGTTTTTT.

This chain links TRBV20-1 with TRBJ1-1, with TRBD1 identical over 11 bases. Germline loops: CDR1 DFQATT, CDR2 SNEGSKA (reference sequence). CDR3 length: 13 residues. V was pared by 5 bases and J by 4 bases, with 3 bases of the junction left unmatched. In DNA, the CDR3 is TGCAGTGCTGGGGGACAGGGGGGCACTGAAGCTTTCTTT. Its protein is CSAGGQGGTEAFF.

The rearrangement links TRBV28 to TRBJ1-6; 8 nucleotides line up with TRBD1. Germline lookup yields CDR1 MDHEN and CDR2 SYDVKM. This CDR3 is built from 14 residues. V lost 3 bases and J lost 9; bases outside the gene matches: 4. The CDR3 nucleotides read TGTGCCAGCAGTTTTAGGACAGGGTCTTCACCCCTCCACTTT. This sequence encodes CASSFRTGSSPLHF. Filled out from reference TRBV28 and TRBJ1-6, the complete variable domain reads DVKVTQSSRYLVKRTGEKVFLECVQDMDHENMFWYRQDPGLGLRLIYFSYDVKMKEKGDIPEGYSVSREKKERFSLILESASTNQTSMYLCASSFRTGSSPLHFGNGTRLTVT.

Many counts were recorded for this clonotype. The chain uses TRBV2 and TRBJ2-1, with D possibly being TRBD1 (6 bases). V was shortened by 5 bases and J by 4 bases, with 9 bases between the two germline ends. The CDR3 extends over 13 amino acids. Germline CDR1 SNHLY, CDR2 FYNNEI. In DNA, the CDR3 is TGTGCCAGCAGTCAGGACAGATACAATGAGCAGTTCTTC. Translated, it gives CASSQDRYNEQFF.

A few counts support this clonotype. The chain has TRBV20-1 and TRBJ2-7, with D possibly matching TRBD1 (7 bases). The CDR3 length is 14 residues. Trimming removed 6 bases at V and 3 bases at J, with 18 bases between. Per germline, CDR1 DFQATT and CDR2 SNEGSKA (reference sequence). As DNA, the CDR3 is TGCAGTGCAACGGACAGGCGGGGAGACTACGAGCAGTACTTC. Amino acid sequence: CSATDRRGDYEQYF.

The chain combines TRBV14 with TRBJ2-1; the match to TRBD2 covers 15 bases. V shed 4 bases, J shed 7 bases, and the junction held 8 bases outside the gene matches. Germline CDR1 reads SGHDN; CDR2 reads FVKESK. The CDR3 is 17 residues long. For the CDR3, the DNA is TGTGCCAGCAGCCCCGGACTAGCGGGAGGGCCGAGGAATGAGCAGTTCTTC. The encoded protein is CASSPGLAGGPRNEQFF.

At least ten counts were recorded for this clonotype. This sequence joins TRBV4-2 and TRBJ2-1, with TRBD2 matching 10 bases. CDR3 length: 18 amino acids. Looked up from germline, CDR1 is LGHNA and CDR2 is YNFKEQ. Trimming at V came to 1 base and at J to 4 bases, leaving 10 bases not matched to a gene. CDR3 nucleotide sequence: TGTGCCAGCAGCCAAGTTGGAGCGGGAGGGCCGGGGTACAATGAGCAGTTCTTC. Translating gives CASSQVGAGGPGYNEQFF.

This clonotype was recorded many times. The rearrangement joins TRBV2 to TRBJ2-7, with TRBD1 matching over 8 bases. This CDR3 region has 15 residues. After removal of 5 bases from V and 7 bases from J, the junction contained 13 bases not matched to a gene. Germline loops: CDR1 SNHLY, CDR2 FYNNEI. CDR3 loop: CASSLDRGRPREQYF. The CDR3 coding sequence is TGTGCCAGCAGTCTCGACAGGGGCCGCCCCCGGGAGCAGTACTTC.

The CDR3, as DNA: TGTGCCAGCAGTCCTCGGGTGCGCAATCAGCCCCAGCATTTT. It yields the protein CASSPRVRNQPQHF. The J gene is TRBJ1-5, the V gene TRBV27; no clear D. CDR3 size: 14 residues. Germline V lookup: CDR1 MNHEY, CDR2 SMNVEV (reference sequence). Trimming removed 5 bases from V and 2 bases from J, with 10 bases in between.

This rearrangement joins TRBV4-1 to TRBJ2-1; 7 nucleotides agree with TRBD1. CDR3 length: 14 residues. Germline values: CDR1 MGHRA, CDR2 YSYEKL. V dropped 4 bases and J dropped 6; count of bases not matched to a gene: 6. This CDR3 reads CASSLTSGGNEQFF. The CDR3 DNA reads as TGCGCCAGCAGCCTCACTTCAGGGGGCAATGAGCAGTTCTTC.

This clonotype was picked up a small number of times. The chain couples TRBV6-4 to TRBJ2-1, with 8 bases that match TRBD1. Germline V lookup: CDR1 MRHNA, CDR2 SNTAGT. This CDR3 is built from 15 residues. V shed 3 bases, J shed 4 bases, and the junction held 5 bases outside the gene matches. CDR3 loop: CASSEQGAVYNEQFF. The CDR3 DNA reads TGTGCCAGCAGTGAGCAGGGGGCGGTTTACAATGAGCAGTTCTTC.

This clonotype was seen a few times. The chain recombines TRBV24-1 with TRBJ2-2; unclear D gene. V was pared by 4 bases and J by 0 bases, with 11 bases between. CDR1 and CDR2 (germline): KGHDR, SFDVKD. The CDR3 has 16 residues. Here the CDR3 DNA reads TGTGCCACCAGTGACCAGACCAAGACGAACACCGGGGAGCTGTTTTTT. Amino acid sequence: CATSDQTKTNTGELFF.

Notes on this clonotype: This sequence may be a read error, since a much larger clone differs from it by one base. CDR3 DNA sequence: TGTGCCATCAGTGACAGGGCTAGCACAGATACGCAGTGTTTT. Its translation: CAISDRASTDTQCF. V usage is TRBV10-3 and J usage is TRBJ2-3; D may be TRBD1 or TRBD2 (5 bases each). CDR3 length equals 14 residues. The germline gives CDR1 ENHRY, CDR2 SYGVKD.

This chain links TRBV6-2 or TRBV6-3 with TRBJ2-1, with no clear D. Trimming shortened V by 5 bases and J by 4 bases, and 15 bases separated the two germline ends. CDR1 and CDR2 from the germline V gene are MNHEY and SVGEGT. This CDR3 is built from 15 residues. The CDR3 DNA reads TGTGCCAGCAGTGTTTTGGGCGGATCTTACAATGAGCAGTTCTTC. Translation: CASSVLGGSYNEQFF.

In its sample, this clonotype was seen once. The chain carries TRBV27 and TRBJ2-3; TRBD2 aligns across 9 bases. CDR3 length: 15 residues. The germline V gene encodes CDR1 MNHEY and CDR2 SMNVEV (reference sequence). Trimming took 3 bases from V and 4 from J; bases not matched to a gene: 5. Here the CDR3 DNA reads TGTGCCAGCAGTTTGGCGGGAGGGCCCCCAGATACGCAGTATTTT. Translated, it gives CASSLAGGPPDTQYF.

This clonotype appeared many times. The chain uses TRBV7-9 and TRBJ2-7; a possible D gene is TRBD1 (6 bases). Trimming left V 6 bases short and J 2 bases short, with 23 bases between. Looked up from germline, CDR1 is SEHNR and CDR2 is FQNEAQ (reference sequence). This CDR3 region has 17 residues. CDR3 nucleotides: TGTGCCAGCAGGAACCGGGACAAAGTCCTCGTTGCCTACGAGCAGTACTTC. Translated: CASRNRDKVLVAYEQYF.

The chain carries TRBV3-1 and TRBJ1-2; the match to TRBD1 covers 9 bases. This CDR3 has 14 amino acids. In germline, CDR1 is LGHDT, CDR2 YNNKEL (reference sequence). V shed 5 bases, J shed 5 bases, and the junction held 6 bases outside the gene matches. CDR3 protein: CASSVPGTGYGYTF. CDR3 coding DNA: TGTGCCAGCAGCGTCCCCGGGACAGGGTATGGCTACACCTTC.

The chain links TRBV6-1 to TRBJ2-3, with D uncertain. Germline V lookup: CDR1 MNHNS, CDR2 SASEGT. Trimming stripped 6 bases from V and 2 bases from J, with 12 bases between. The CDR3 has 14 amino acids. The CDR3 DNA reads as TGTGCCAGCAGGTCTTATCTGACCACAGATACGCAGTATTTT. Amino acid sequence: CASRSYLTTDTQYF.

The gene calls are TRBV27 and TRBJ1-6, with no clear D. Trimming removed 5 bases at V and 10 bases at J, with 15 bases between. Looked up from germline, CDR1 is MNHEY and CDR2 is SMNVEV (reference sequence). The CDR3 runs to 14 residues. This chain's CDR3 is CASSPDGRRSPLHF. The DNA for the CDR3 is TGTGCCAGCAGTCCTGACGGGCGACGGTCACCCCTCCACTTT.

This clonotype was counted at least ten times. The rearrangement uses TRBV7-8 and TRBJ2-1, with 7 bases aligning to TRBD2. V trimming: 5 bases; J trimming: 7 bases; junction bases outside the gene matches: 11. Germline-derived CDR1 and CDR2 are SGHVS and FQNEAQ. The CDR3 has 15 residues. The CDR3 protein is CASSLGALASNEQFF. CDR3 in DNA: TGTGCCAGCAGCCTAGGGGCACTAGCGTCGAATGAGCAGTTCTTC.

The chain employs TRBV7-3 and TRBJ2-3, with 8 bases matching TRBD2. Germline CDR1 and CDR2: SGHTA and FQGTGA. V shed 9 bases and J 4 bases; nucleotides not matched to a gene: 12. CDR3 size: 15 residues. The chain's CDR3 is CASSYSGTRADTQYF. The DNA for the CDR3 is TGTGCCAGTAGTTACTCCGGGACTAGAGCAGATACGCAGTATTTT.

This clonotype occurred many times. The chain recombines TRBV4-2 with TRBJ2-7, with 10 bases that match TRBD2. Germline loops: CDR1 LGHNA, CDR2 YNFKEQ. The junction had 8 bases not matched to a gene; V was cut back by 1 base and J by 5 bases. The CDR3 totals 16 residues. In DNA form, the CDR3 reads TGTGCCAGCAGCCAAGTTGTAAGAGCGGGAGGGAACGAGCAGTACTTC. This gives the protein CASSQVVRAGGNEQYF.